Listed below are T cell receptor beta chains from one sample, sequenced in a study of T-cell memory formation after mild COVID-19. TCRdb analysed the 5' RACE reads with MiXCR anew, one entry per CDR3 protein. In the table there are about 130,000 distinct CDR3 sequences, around a sixth of which are singletons. Specimen: PBMCs or a T cell subset sorted from them (not recorded which). These receptors were collected from an adult woman who had mild COVID-19 (a few samples of this study predate the infection). Cell type and time point are not known. CDR3s include the opening cysteine and the closing phenylalanine or tryptophan. D genes are given only for firm matches. Some rows mark clone size as missing; the rest say once, few, many or name a class of expanded clone.

V gene: TRBV24-1
clone size: .
J gene: TRBJ2-2
D gene: TRBD2
CDR3 protein: CATSDDSWTSLNTGELFF
CDR3 DNA: TGTGCCACCAGTGATGACTCCTGGACTAGCTTAAACACCGGGGAGCTGTTTTTT

V gene: TRBV7-9
clone size: few
J gene: TRBJ2-5
D gene: .
CDR3 protein: CASSLSTGEEETQYF
CDR3 DNA: TGTGCCAGCAGCTTAAGCACAGGGGAGGAGGAGACCCAGTACTTC

V gene: TRBV9
clone size: .
J gene: TRBJ2-1
D gene: .
CDR3 protein: CASSPYLYGEQFF
CDR3 DNA: TGTGCCAGCAGCCCCTACCTTTACGGTGAGCAGTTCTTC

V gene: TRBV12-3/TRBV12-4
clone size: .
J gene: TRBJ2-1
D gene: TRBD2
CDR3 protein: CASSSRQREASSSYNEQFF
CDR3 DNA: TGTGCCAGCAGTTCCCGGCAGCGGGAGGCCAGTAGCTCCTACAATGAGCAGTTCTTC

V gene: TRBV9
clone size: once
J gene: TRBJ1-5
D gene: .
CDR3 protein: CASSGGPGNQPQHF
CDR3 DNA: TGTGCCAGCAGCGGGGGGCCGGGCAATCAGCCACAGCATTTT

V gene: TRBV12-3/TRBV12-4
clone size: .
J gene: TRBJ1-2
D gene: .
CDR3 protein: CASSYIYGYTF
CDR3 DNA: TGTGCCAGCAGCTACATCTATGGCTACACCTTC

V gene: TRBV7-9
clone size: .
J gene: TRBJ2-5
D gene: .
CDR3 protein: CASSLGPASQETQYF
CDR3 DNA: TGTGCCAGCAGCTTAGGGCCAGCTTCACAAGAGACCCAGTACTTC

V gene: TRBV19
clone size: .
J gene: TRBJ2-2
D gene: .
CDR3 protein: CASSVEGFELFF
CDR3 DNA: TGTGCCAGTAGTGTAGAGGGTTTTGAGCTGTTTTTT

V gene: TRBV9
clone size: .
J gene: TRBJ1-6
D gene: TRBD1
CDR3 protein: CASSASPGTGSNSPLHF
CDR3 DNA: TGTGCCAGCAGCGCCAGTCCCGGGACAGGGAGCAATTCACCCCTCCACTTT

V gene: TRBV7-8
clone size: .
J gene: TRBJ1-1
D gene: .
CDR3 protein: CASSLWVRGGRNTEAFF
CDR3 DNA: TGTGCCAGCAGCTTATGGGTGAGGGGTGGAAGAAACACTGAAGCTTTCTTT

V gene: TRBV7-2
clone size: few
J gene: TRBJ2-1
D gene: TRBD1
CDR3 protein: CASSRYSGTVEFF
CDR3 DNA: TGTGCCAGCAGCCGGTATTCCGGGACAGTGGAGTTCTTC

V gene: TRBV29-1
clone size: .
J gene: TRBJ1-2
D gene: .
CDR3 protein: CSVPLRSGYTF
CDR3 DNA: TGCAGCGTCCCCCTCAGGTCTGGCTACACCTTC

V gene: TRBV20-1
clone size: few
J gene: TRBJ2-3
D gene: .
CDR3 protein: CSASSAGQATDTQYF
CDR3 DNA: TGCAGTGCTAGTAGCGCGGGTCAGGCCACAGATACGCAGTATTTT

V gene: TRBV7-6
clone size: .
J gene: TRBJ1-1
D gene: TRBD1
CDR3 protein: CASSTPKGARDTEAFF
CDR3 DNA: TGTGCCAGCAGCACGCCTAAGGGGGCCCGGGACACTGAAGCTTTCTTT

V gene: TRBV6-6
clone size: .
J gene: TRBJ1-4
D gene: .
CDR3 protein: CASSYLNEKLFF
CDR3 DNA: TGTGCCAGCAGTTACCTTAATGAAAAACTGTTTTTT

V gene: TRBV5-1
clone size: .
J gene: TRBJ1-1
D gene: .
CDR3 protein: CASSLQGLGTEAFF
CDR3 DNA: TGCGCCAGCAGCTTGCAGGGCCTGGGTACTGAAGCTTTCTTT

V gene: TRBV3-1
clone size: .
J gene: TRBJ2-7
D gene: .
CDR3 protein: CASSRLVTFGEQYF
CDR3 DNA: TGTGCCAGCAGCCGACTAGTCACCTTCGGCGAGCAGTACTTC

V gene: TRBV12-3/TRBV12-4
clone size: few
J gene: TRBJ2-5
D gene: .
CDR3 protein: CASSLTRVETQYF
CDR3 DNA: TGTGCCAGCAGTCTGACCCGGGTCGAGACCCAGTACTTC

V gene: TRBV7-2
clone size: .
J gene: TRBJ2-7
D gene: .
CDR3 protein: CASSSQGPLYEQYF
CDR3 DNA: TGTGCCAGCAGCTCCCAGGGACCCCTGTACGAGCAGTACTTC

V gene: TRBV2
clone size: .
J gene: TRBJ2-3
D gene: TRBD2
CDR3 protein: CASSETSVPDTQYF
CDR3 DNA: TGTGCCAGCAGTGAGACTAGCGTTCCAGATACGCAGTATTTT

V gene: TRBV29-1
clone size: few
J gene: TRBJ2-5
D gene: .
CDR3 protein: CSVAKGQETQYF
CDR3 DNA: TGCAGCGTGGCTAAGGGACAAGAGACCCAGTACTTC

V gene: TRBV29-1
clone size: .
J gene: TRBJ2-4
D gene: .
CDR3 protein: CSSRLEDGIQYF
CDR3 DNA: TGCAGCTCCAGACTGGAAGACGGCATTCAGTACTTC

V gene: TRBV29-1
clone size: .
J gene: TRBJ2-1
D gene: .
CDR3 protein: CSVEYGQTYYNEQFF
CDR3 DNA: TGCAGCGTTGAATACGGTCAGACTTACTACAATGAGCAGTTCTTC

V gene: TRBV7-8
clone size: .
J gene: TRBJ1-1
D gene: TRBD1
CDR3 protein: CASSLTGVGNTEAFF
CDR3 DNA: TGTGCCAGCAGCTTGACAGGGGTAGGCAACACTGAAGCTTTCTTT

V gene: TRBV6-2/TRBV6-3
clone size: few
J gene: TRBJ2-5
D gene: TRBD2
CDR3 protein: CASSQSGGKTQYF
CDR3 DNA: TGTGCCAGCAGTCAAAGCGGGGGGAAGACCCAGTACTTC

V gene: TRBV5-1
clone size: few
J gene: TRBJ2-7
D gene: .
CDR3 protein: CASSLGSGNAYEQYF
CDR3 DNA: TGCGCCAGCAGCTTGGGGTCGGGGAATGCCTACGAGCAGTACTTC

V gene: TRBV11-2
clone size: .
J gene: TRBJ2-5
D gene: TRBD2
CDR3 protein: CASSRLALQETQYF
CDR3 DNA: TGTGCCAGCTCGCGACTAGCGCTGCAAGAGACCCAGTACTTC

V gene: TRBV29-1
clone size: .
J gene: TRBJ2-3
D gene: .
CDR3 protein: CSVEGRVSTDTQYF
CDR3 DNA: TGCAGCGTTGAGGGCAGAGTTAGCACAGATACGCAGTATTTT

V gene: TRBV29-1
clone size: .
J gene: TRBJ2-1
D gene: .
CDR3 protein: CSGLGLDNEQFF
CDR3 DNA: TGCAGCGGTTTGGGGTTGGATAATGAGCAGTTCTTC

V gene: TRBV9
clone size: .
J gene: TRBJ1-2
D gene: .
CDR3 protein: CASSADGFNYGYTF
CDR3 DNA: TGTGCCAGCAGCGCGGACGGATTTAACTATGGCTACACCTTC

V gene: TRBV5-1
clone size: .
J gene: TRBJ2-1
D gene: TRBD2
CDR3 protein: CASSRAGDLNEQFF
CDR3 DNA: TGCGCCAGCAGCCGGGCGGGGGACCTCAATGAGCAGTTCTTC

V gene: TRBV24-1
clone size: .
J gene: TRBJ2-3
D gene: .
CDR3 protein: CATSDLGGSRTGTDTQYF
CDR3 DNA: TGTGCCACCAGTGATTTAGGGGGAAGTAGGACTGGCACAGATACGCAGTATTTT

V gene: TRBV4-1
clone size: .
J gene: TRBJ2-1
D gene: TRBD1
CDR3 protein: CASSQDRTGGFLSSYNEQFF
CDR3 DNA: TGCGCCAGCAGCCAAGACCGTACAGGGGGCTTCCTGAGCTCCTACAATGAGCAGTTCTTC

V gene: TRBV12-3/TRBV12-4
clone size: few
J gene: TRBJ1-1
D gene: .
CDR3 protein: CASSEPLIRGAPTEAFF
CDR3 DNA: TGTGCCAGCAGTGAACCCTTAATACGGGGGGCGCCCACTGAAGCTTTCTTT

V gene: TRBV12-3/TRBV12-4
clone size: .
J gene: TRBJ2-1
D gene: TRBD2
CDR3 protein: CASSFSLKLAGYNEQFF
CDR3 DNA: TGTGCCAGCAGTTTTAGTCTGAAGCTAGCGGGATACAATGAGCAGTTCTTC

V gene: TRBV27
clone size: .
J gene: TRBJ2-2
D gene: .
CDR3 protein: CASSLIPQGELFF
CDR3 DNA: TGTGCCAGCAGTTTAATTCCCCAGGGGGAGCTGTTTTTT

V gene: TRBV30
clone size: .
J gene: TRBJ2-1
D gene: .
CDR3 protein: CAWTKGGSYNEQFF
CDR3 DNA: TGTGCCTGGACGAAGGGGGGATCCTACAATGAGCAGTTCTTC

V gene: TRBV12-3/TRBV12-4
clone size: few
J gene: TRBJ2-5
D gene: TRBD2
CDR3 protein: CASSWETSGDPRGETQYF
CDR3 DNA: TGTGCCAGCAGTTGGGAGACTAGCGGGGATCCTCGGGGAGAGACCCAGTACTTC

V gene: TRBV15
clone size: .
J gene: TRBJ2-2
D gene: TRBD1
CDR3 protein: CATSRGQGSNTGELFF
CDR3 DNA: TGTGCCACCAGCAGGGGACAGGGGAGTAACACCGGGGAGCTGTTTTTT

V gene: TRBV7-2
clone size: .
J gene: TRBJ2-1
D gene: .
CDR3 protein: CASSRLLMGNEQFF
CDR3 DNA: TGTGCCAGCAGCCGCCTCCTCATGGGGAATGAGCAGTTCTTC

V gene: TRBV2
clone size: few
J gene: TRBJ2-2
D gene: .
CDR3 protein: CASSEERSRTGELFF
CDR3 DNA: TGTGCCAGCAGTGAAGAGAGGAGTAGGACCGGGGAGCTGTTTTTT

V gene: TRBV13
clone size: .
J gene: TRBJ2-3
D gene: .
CDR3 protein: CASSSSEGTASTDTQYF
CDR3 DNA: TGTGCCAGCAGCTCCTCGGAGGGGACTGCTAGCACAGATACGCAGTATTTT

V gene: TRBV12-3/TRBV12-4
clone size: few
J gene: TRBJ2-7
D gene: .
CDR3 protein: CASSLAGVGNNEQYF
CDR3 DNA: TGTGCCAGCAGTTTAGCGGGAGTAGGTAATAACGAGCAGTACTTC

V gene: TRBV4-1
clone size: .
J gene: TRBJ2-7
D gene: TRBD1
CDR3 protein: CASSHRDRDYEQYF
CDR3 DNA: TGCGCCAGCAGCCACCGGGACAGAGACTACGAGCAGTACTTC

V gene: TRBV5-1
clone size: few
J gene: TRBJ2-5
D gene: .
CDR3 protein: CASSLALRSRDLTRTQYF
CDR3 DNA: TGCGCCAGCAGCTTGGCCCTCCGGAGCAGAGACCTAACAAGGACCCAGTACTTC

V gene: TRBV3-1
clone size: .
J gene: TRBJ1-1
D gene: .
CDR3 protein: CASSQGGVMNTEAFF
CDR3 DNA: TGTGCCAGCAGCCAAGGGGGCGTGATGAACACTGAAGCTTTCTTT

V gene: TRBV5-1
clone size: few
J gene: TRBJ2-1
D gene: TRBD2
CDR3 protein: CASSWGGNEQFF
CDR3 DNA: TGCGCCAGCAGCTGGGGGGGGAATGAGCAGTTCTTC

V gene: TRBV10-3
clone size: few
J gene: TRBJ2-5
D gene: TRBD1
CDR3 protein: CAISRWTGGQETQYF
CDR3 DNA: TGTGCCATCTCCCGATGGACAGGGGGGCAAGAGACCCAGTACTTC

V gene: TRBV3-1
clone size: .
J gene: TRBJ1-1
D gene: .
CDR3 protein: CASSQEQGNTEAFF
CDR3 DNA: TGTGCCAGCAGCCAAGAGCAGGGGAACACTGAAGCTTTCTTT

V gene: TRBV5-5
clone size: .
J gene: TRBJ2-1
D gene: TRBD2
CDR3 protein: CASSLKSSGGDEQFF
CDR3 DNA: TGTGCCAGCAGCTTGAAGTCTAGCGGGGGGGATGAGCAGTTCTTC

V gene: TRBV7-3
clone size: .
J gene: TRBJ1-1
D gene: .
CDR3 protein: CASSPRPGALNTEAFF
CDR3 DNA: TGTGCCAGCAGCCCCCGTCCAGGGGCGTTGAACACTGAAGCTTTCTTT

V gene: TRBV20-1
clone size: .
J gene: TRBJ2-3
D gene: .
CDR3 protein: CSARDPARATDTQYF
CDR3 DNA: TGCAGTGCTAGAGATCCGGCTAGGGCTACAGATACGCAGTATTTT

V gene: TRBV7-8
clone size: .
J gene: TRBJ2-2
D gene: .
CDR3 protein: CASTSRTEKDTGELFF
CDR3 DNA: TGTGCCAGCACCTCCCGGACGGAAAAAGACACCGGGGAGCTGTTTTTT